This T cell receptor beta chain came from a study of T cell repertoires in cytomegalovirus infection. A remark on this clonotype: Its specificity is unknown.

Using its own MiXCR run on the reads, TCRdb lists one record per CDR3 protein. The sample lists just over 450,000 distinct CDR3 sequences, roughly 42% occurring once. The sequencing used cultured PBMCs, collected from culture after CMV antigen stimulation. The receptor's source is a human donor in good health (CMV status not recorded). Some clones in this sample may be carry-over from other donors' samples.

DNA for the CDR3: TGTGCCAGCAGCGGGTGGGCAGACACTGAAGCTTTCTTT. Amino acid sequence: CASSGWADTEAFF. The gene calls are TRBV5-4 and TRBJ1-1; D not certain. The CDR3 length is 13 residues. V was trimmed by 4 bases and J by 3 bases, leaving 10 bases between them. CDR1 and CDR2 from the germline V gene are SGHNT and YYREEE (reference sequence).